The rows below give T cell receptor beta chains drawn from one sample of a study of human T cells and chemical hapten exposure. TCRdb recomputed calls from the RACE reads with MiXCR, one row per CDR3 protein. The sample lists around 190,000 distinct CDR3 sequences, 20% to 25% occurring once. The specimen comprised whole blood, sampled in connection with sensitization to the hapten diphenylcyclopropenone (DPC). These receptors all stem from a woman aged 45-59 years with alopecia areata. Some clones in this sample may be carry-over from other donors' samples. The CDR3 runs from the conserved cysteine through the conserved F or W. Each record gives: V gene, clone size, D gene, J gene, CDR3 protein, CDR3 DNA. D genes are given only for firm matches. A row's size may be missing; if present it is once, few, many or a size class.

v_gene: TRBV4-2; abundance: NA; d_gene: NA; j_gene: TRBJ2-7; CDR3aa: CASSQETPPYEQYF; CDR3nt: TGTGCCAGCAGCCAGGAGACACCCCCCTACGAGCAGTACTTC
v_gene: TRBV7-9; abundance: few; d_gene: NA; j_gene: TRBJ1-1; CDR3aa: CASSLEYTLQAFF; CDR3nt: TGTGCCAGCAGCTTAGAGTACACCCTCCAAGCTTTCTTT
v_gene: TRBV7-2; abundance: few; d_gene: NA; j_gene: TRBJ2-1; CDR3aa: CASSYERRNEQFF; CDR3nt: TGTGCCAGCAGCTACGAAAGGAGGAATGAGCAGTTCTTC
v_gene: TRBV10-3; abundance: NA; d_gene: NA; j_gene: TRBJ2-1; CDR3aa: CAISVRGGSSYNEQFF; CDR3nt: TGTGCCATCAGTGTGAGGGGAGGTAGCTCCTACAATGAGCAGTTCTTC
v_gene: TRBV7-8; abundance: few; d_gene: TRBD2; j_gene: TRBJ2-5; CDR3aa: CASSPLLAELQETQYF; CDR3nt: TGTGCCAGCAGCCCCCTTCTAGCGGAGTTACAAGAGACCCAGTACTTC
v_gene: TRBV20-1; abundance: NA; d_gene: TRBD1; j_gene: TRBJ2-3; CDR3aa: CSGSDRGPTDTQYF; CDR3nt: TGCAGTGGATCTGACAGGGGACCCACAGATACGCAGTATTTT
v_gene: TRBV20-1; abundance: few; d_gene: NA; j_gene: TRBJ2-7; CDR3aa: CSAKAPGRSYEQYF; CDR3nt: TGCAGTGCTAAAGCCCCAGGACGTAGCTACGAGCAGTACTTC
v_gene: TRBV10-3; abundance: NA; d_gene: NA; j_gene: TRBJ2-2; CDR3aa: CAISESGRGENTGELFF; CDR3nt: TGTGCCATCAGTGAGTCGGGCAGGGGCGAGAACACCGGGGAGCTGTTTTTT
v_gene: TRBV6-6; abundance: NA; d_gene: NA; j_gene: TRBJ1-5; CDR3aa: CASSPRGGSNQPQHF; CDR3nt: TGTGCCAGCAGTCCGCGGGGGGGGAGCAATCAGCCCCAGCATTTT
v_gene: TRBV5-1; abundance: NA; d_gene: NA; j_gene: TRBJ1-2; CDR3aa: CASSLEGLTRGYTF; CDR3nt: TGCGCCAGCAGCTTGGAGGGGTTGACGCGGGGCTACACCTTC
v_gene: TRBV6-5; abundance: few; d_gene: TRBD1; j_gene: TRBJ1-2; CDR3aa: CASSPTGQGRTYGYTF; CDR3nt: TGTGCCAGCAGCCCGACAGGACAGGGTCGTACCTATGGCTACACCTTC
v_gene: TRBV6-6; abundance: NA; d_gene: TRBD1; j_gene: TRBJ1-1; CDR3aa: CASSYSWGGTGGIQRKAFF; CDR3nt: TGTGCCAGCAGTTACTCGTGGGGCGGGACAGGGGGCATACAAAGAAAGGCTTTCTTT
v_gene: TRBV29-1; abundance: NA; d_gene: NA; j_gene: TRBJ2-5; CDR3aa: CSVGSSQETQYF; CDR3nt: TGCAGCGTTGGCAGCAGCCAAGAGACCCAGTACTTC
v_gene: TRBV2; abundance: NA; d_gene: NA; j_gene: TRBJ1-2; CDR3aa: CASSETGTYGYTF; CDR3nt: TGTGCCAGCAGTGAGACCGGGACCTATGGCTACACCTTC
v_gene: TRBV5-1; abundance: few; d_gene: NA; j_gene: TRBJ2-4; CDR3aa: CASQDGRGGSKNIQYF; CDR3nt: TGCGCCAGCCAAGATGGACGAGGGGGAAGCAAAAACATTCAGTACTTC
v_gene: TRBV29-1; abundance: NA; d_gene: NA; j_gene: TRBJ2-1; CDR3aa: CMFGRSYNEQFF; CDR3nt: TGCATGTTTGGGAGGAGCTACAATGAGCAGTTCTTC
v_gene: TRBV7-8; abundance: once; d_gene: TRBD2; j_gene: TRBJ2-5; CDR3aa: CASSSTLAGGQETQYF; CDR3nt: TGTGCCAGCAGCTCAACACTAGCGGGAGGACAAGAGACCCAGTACTTC
v_gene: TRBV5-1; abundance: few; d_gene: TRBD2; j_gene: TRBJ2-5; CDR3aa: CASSRLRWTSGRAEETQYF; CDR3nt: TGCGCCAGCAGCCGCCTCAGATGGACTAGCGGGAGGGCCGAAGAGACCCAGTACTTC
v_gene: TRBV7-9; abundance: NA; d_gene: TRBD2; j_gene: TRBJ2-1; CDR3aa: CASSFLAGPSKSYNEQFF; CDR3nt: TGTGCCAGCAGCTTTCTAGCGGGACCCAGTAAGTCTTACAATGAGCAGTTCTTC
v_gene: TRBV6-6; abundance: few; d_gene: TRBD1; j_gene: TRBJ1-3; CDR3aa: CASRETGLSSGNTIYF; CDR3nt: TGTGCCAGCAGAGAGACAGGGCTCAGCTCTGGAAACACCATATATTTT
v_gene: TRBV29-1; abundance: NA; d_gene: TRBD2; j_gene: TRBJ2-5; CDR3aa: CSVGGRALETQYF; CDR3nt: TGCAGCGTTGGTGGGAGGGCCTTGGAGACCCAGTACTTC
v_gene: TRBV20-1; abundance: NA; d_gene: NA; j_gene: TRBJ1-5; CDR3aa: CSAARTNSNQPQHF; CDR3nt: TGCAGTGCTGCAAGGACAAATAGCAATCAGCCCCAGCATTTT
v_gene: TRBV11-2; abundance: few; d_gene: NA; j_gene: TRBJ1-2; CDR3aa: CASSLLGSPGYTF; CDR3nt: TGTGCCAGCAGCTTATTGGGCAGTCCGGGCTACACCTTC
v_gene: TRBV20-1; abundance: many; d_gene: NA; j_gene: TRBJ2-7; CDR3aa: CSARGIRDLDTYEQYF; CDR3nt: TGCAGTGCTAGAGGGATCCGGGACTTGGATACCTACGAGCAGTACTTC
v_gene: TRBV24-1; abundance: NA; d_gene: TRBD2; j_gene: TRBJ2-1; CDR3aa: CATSDPGLAGGNEQFF; CDR3nt: TGTGCCACCAGTGATCCGGGCCTGGCGGGGGGAAATGAGCAGTTCTTC
v_gene: TRBV6-2/TRBV6-3; abundance: NA; d_gene: NA; j_gene: TRBJ1-4; CDR3aa: CASTRDMAGEKLFF; CDR3nt: TGTGCCAGCACTCGGGACATGGCAGGCGAAAAACTGTTTTTT
v_gene: TRBV7-9; abundance: NA; d_gene: TRBD2; j_gene: TRBJ2-7; CDR3aa: CASSRAGTTLEVREQYF; CDR3nt: TGTGCCAGCAGCCGGGCCGGGACTACCTTAGAGGTGAGGGAGCAGTACTTC
v_gene: TRBV5-6; abundance: NA; d_gene: NA; j_gene: TRBJ2-1; CDR3aa: CASSLGHLRDEQFF; CDR3nt: TGTGCCAGCAGCCTTGGCCACCTCAGAGATGAGCAGTTCTTC
v_gene: TRBV7-3; abundance: few; d_gene: NA; j_gene: TRBJ2-2; CDR3aa: CASSSGSGTGELFF; CDR3nt: TGTGCCAGCAGCTCCGGGAGTGGCACCGGGGAGCTGTTTTTT
v_gene: TRBV6-6; abundance: few; d_gene: NA; j_gene: TRBJ2-6; CDR3aa: CASSYIRSGANVLTF; CDR3nt: TGTGCCAGCAGTTACATTCGCTCTGGGGCCAACGTCCTGACTTTC
v_gene: TRBV6-2/TRBV6-3; abundance: NA; d_gene: NA; j_gene: TRBJ1-1; CDR3aa: CASSYSAANTEAFF; CDR3nt: TGTGCCAGCAGTTACTCGGCGGCGAACACTGAAGCTTTCTTT
v_gene: TRBV20-1; abundance: few; d_gene: TRBD1; j_gene: TRBJ1-1; CDR3aa: CSARDRDRGGTEAFF; CDR3nt: TGCAGTGCTAGAGATCGAGACAGGGGGGGGACTGAAGCTTTCTTT
v_gene: TRBV3-1; abundance: NA; d_gene: NA; j_gene: TRBJ2-3; CDR3aa: CASSQAGETDTQYF; CDR3nt: TGTGCCAGCAGCCAAGCGGGAGAGACAGATACGCAGTATTTT
v_gene: TRBV14; abundance: NA; d_gene: TRBD2; j_gene: TRBJ2-3; CDR3aa: CASSQLLAGERDTQYF; CDR3nt: TGTGCCAGCAGCCAGCTACTAGCGGGAGAGAGGGATACGCAGTATTTT
v_gene: TRBV5-1; abundance: few; d_gene: NA; j_gene: TRBJ2-2; CDR3aa: CASSTTSGELTGELFF; CDR3nt: TGCGCCAGTAGCACAACTTCGGGAGAACTTACCGGGGAGCTGTTTTTT
v_gene: TRBV28; abundance: many; d_gene: NA; j_gene: TRBJ1-4; CDR3aa: CASSSYRAPNEKLFF; CDR3nt: TGTGCCAGCAGTTCCTACAGGGCACCGAATGAAAAACTGTTTTTT
v_gene: TRBV5-1; abundance: few; d_gene: NA; j_gene: TRBJ1-1; CDR3aa: CASSRSAQGGTEAFF; CDR3nt: TGCGCCAGCAGCCGCTCTGCGCAGGGTGGCACTGAAGCTTTCTTT
v_gene: TRBV6-2/TRBV6-3; abundance: NA; d_gene: NA; j_gene: TRBJ1-1; CDR3aa: CASSPIAGTGLMNTEAFF; CDR3nt: TGTGCCAGCAGTCCTATTGCCGGGACCGGACTTATGAACACTGAAGCTTTCTTT
v_gene: TRBV7-2; abundance: NA; d_gene: TRBD2; j_gene: TRBJ2-3; CDR3aa: CASSLDYSAGGTDTQYF; CDR3nt: TGTGCCAGCAGCTTAGACTATTCGGCGGGAGGCACAGATACGCAGTATTTT
v_gene: TRBV2; abundance: NA; d_gene: NA; j_gene: TRBJ2-7; CDR3aa: CASSAGVTYEQYF; CDR3nt: TGTGCCAGCAGTGCAGGAGTTACCTACGAGCAGTACTTC
v_gene: TRBV13; abundance: few; d_gene: NA; j_gene: TRBJ2-4; CDR3aa: CASSLRVLAKNIQYF; CDR3nt: TGTGCCAGCAGCTTAAGGGTGCTAGCCAAAAACATTCAGTACTTC
v_gene: TRBV12-3/TRBV12-4; abundance: few; d_gene: NA; j_gene: TRBJ2-6; CDR3aa: CASTRDRISGANVLTF; CDR3nt: TGTGCCAGCACCAGAGACAGAATCTCTGGGGCCAACGTCCTGACTTTC
v_gene: TRBV5-1; abundance: few; d_gene: NA; j_gene: TRBJ2-7; CDR3aa: CASSLGLSGRAYEQYF; CDR3nt: TGCGCCAGCAGCTTGGGGTTATCGGGTCGGGCCTACGAGCAGTACTTC
v_gene: TRBV2; abundance: many; d_gene: NA; j_gene: TRBJ2-1; CDR3aa: CASRSSQTGYNEQFF; CDR3nt: TGTGCCAGCAGATCATCTCAGACAGGCTACAATGAGCAGTTCTTC
v_gene: TRBV4-3; abundance: few; d_gene: NA; j_gene: TRBJ2-1; CDR3aa: CASSPLRLGGEQFF; CDR3nt: TGTGCCAGCAGCCCCCTCCGACTCGGCGGTGAGCAGTTCTTC
v_gene: TRBV20-1; abundance: few; d_gene: TRBD2; j_gene: TRBJ2-3; CDR3aa: CSARAGGTQYF; CDR3nt: TGCAGTGCCCGGGCGGGGGGAACGCAGTATTTT
v_gene: TRBV19; abundance: NA; d_gene: TRBD1; j_gene: TRBJ2-7; CDR3aa: CASTRDRGLSEQYF; CDR3nt: TGTGCCAGTACCCGGGACAGGGGGCTCTCCGAGCAGTACTTC
v_gene: TRBV10-3; abundance: NA; d_gene: TRBD2; j_gene: TRBJ2-1; CDR3aa: CAISGTSELHNEQFF; CDR3nt: TGTGCCATCTCCGGGACTAGCGAGTTACACAATGAGCAGTTCTTC
v_gene: TRBV29-1; abundance: NA; d_gene: NA; j_gene: TRBJ1-2; CDR3aa: CSVEEGGAAYGYTF; CDR3nt: TGCAGCGTTGAAGAGGGGGGGGCCGCCTATGGCTACACCTTC
v_gene: TRBV20-1; abundance: few; d_gene: TRBD2; j_gene: TRBJ2-1; CDR3aa: CSLPGSSGRGSYNEQFF; CDR3nt: TGCAGTCTCCCGGGGAGTAGCGGGAGAGGAAGCTACAATGAGCAGTTCTTC
v_gene: TRBV6-7; abundance: NA; d_gene: NA; j_gene: TRBJ2-7; CDR3aa: CASSYSASPSYEQYF; CDR3nt: TGTGCCAGCAGTTACTCGGCCAGTCCCTCCTACGAGCAGTACTTC
v_gene: TRBV15; abundance: NA; d_gene: NA; j_gene: TRBJ1-2; CDR3aa: CATSRDSPGAAYGYTF; CDR3nt: TGTGCCACCAGCAGGGATTCCCCGGGAGCGGCCTATGGCTACACCTTC
v_gene: TRBV29-1; abundance: few; d_gene: NA; j_gene: TRBJ2-3; CDR3aa: CSVEDRVGSDTQYF; CDR3nt: TGCAGCGTTGAAGACCGAGTGGGGTCAGATACGCAGTATTTT